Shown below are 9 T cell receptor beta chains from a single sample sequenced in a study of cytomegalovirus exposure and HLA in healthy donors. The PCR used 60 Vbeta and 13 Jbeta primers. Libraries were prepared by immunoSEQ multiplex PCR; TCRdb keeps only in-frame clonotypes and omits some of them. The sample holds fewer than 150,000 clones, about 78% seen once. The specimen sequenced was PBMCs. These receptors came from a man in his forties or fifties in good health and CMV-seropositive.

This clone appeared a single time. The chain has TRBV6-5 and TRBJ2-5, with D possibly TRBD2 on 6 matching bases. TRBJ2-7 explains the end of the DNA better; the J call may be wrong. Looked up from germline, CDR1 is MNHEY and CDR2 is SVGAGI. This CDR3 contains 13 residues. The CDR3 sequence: CASSSGGYYEQYF. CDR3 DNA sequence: TGTGCCAGCAGTTCCGGGGGATACTACGAGCAGTACTTC.

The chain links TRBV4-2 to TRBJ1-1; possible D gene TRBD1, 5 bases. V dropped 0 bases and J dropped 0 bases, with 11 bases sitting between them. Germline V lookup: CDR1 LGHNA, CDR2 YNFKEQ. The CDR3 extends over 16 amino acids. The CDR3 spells CASSQEQGIMNTEAFF. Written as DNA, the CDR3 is TGTGCCAGCAGCCAAGAGCAGGGTATCATGAACACTGAAGCTTTCTTT.

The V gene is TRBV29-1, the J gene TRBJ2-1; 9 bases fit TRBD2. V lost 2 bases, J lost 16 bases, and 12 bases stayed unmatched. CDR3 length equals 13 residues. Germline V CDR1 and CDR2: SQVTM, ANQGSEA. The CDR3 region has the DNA TGCAGCGTTGAAAGGACGACTAGCGGCTTCACTTTCTTC. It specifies CSVERTTSGFTFF.

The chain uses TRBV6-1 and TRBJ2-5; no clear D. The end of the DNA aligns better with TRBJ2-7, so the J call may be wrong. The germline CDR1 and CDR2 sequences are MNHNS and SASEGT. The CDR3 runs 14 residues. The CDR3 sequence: CASSELGLIGEQYF. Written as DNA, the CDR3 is TGTGCCAGCAGTGAATTGGGCCTGATAGGCGAGCAGTACTTC.

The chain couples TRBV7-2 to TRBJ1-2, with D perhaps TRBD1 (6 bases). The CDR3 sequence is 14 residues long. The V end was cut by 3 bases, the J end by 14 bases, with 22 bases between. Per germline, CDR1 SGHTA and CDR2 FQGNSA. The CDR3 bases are TGTGCCAGCAGCTTTAGAGGGGGACACCCACCCTCGACCTTC. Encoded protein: CASSFRGGHPPSTF. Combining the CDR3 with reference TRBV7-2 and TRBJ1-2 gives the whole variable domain GAGVSQSPSNKVTEKGKDVELRCDPISGHTALYWYRQSLGQGLEFLIYFQGNSAPDKSGLPSDRFSAERTGGSVSTLTIQRTQQEDSAVYLCASSFRGGHPPSTFGSGTRLTVV.

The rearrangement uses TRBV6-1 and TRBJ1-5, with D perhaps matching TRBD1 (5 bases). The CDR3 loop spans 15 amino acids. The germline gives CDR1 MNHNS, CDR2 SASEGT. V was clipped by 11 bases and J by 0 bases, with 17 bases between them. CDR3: CAGRAGEYSNQPQHF. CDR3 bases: TGTGCCGGGCGGGCGGGGGAATATAGCAATCAGCCCCAGCATTTT.

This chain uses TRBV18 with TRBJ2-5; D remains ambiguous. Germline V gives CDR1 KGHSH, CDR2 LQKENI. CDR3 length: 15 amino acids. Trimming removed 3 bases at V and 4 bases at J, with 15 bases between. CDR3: CASSPARQVLETQYF. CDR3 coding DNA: TGTGCCAGCTCACCCGCACGGCAGGTTTTAGAGACCCAGTACTTC.

As DNA, the CDR3 is TGTGCCAGCAAAAGGACTAGCGGCACAGATACGCAGTATTTT. Translation: CASKRTSGTDTQYF. The chain couples TRBV9 to TRBJ2-3, with 9 bases fitting TRBD2. The V segment lost 6 bases and the J segment 1 base; nucleotides outside the gene matches: 3. Germline V gene data show CDR1 as SGDLS and CDR2 as YYNGEE. The CDR3 is 14 amino acids. Together with reference TRBV9 and TRBJ2-3, the CDR3 gives the full variable domain: DSGVTQTPKHLITATGQRVTLRCSPRSGDLSVYWYQQSLDQGLQFLIQYYNGEERAKGNILERFSAQQFPDLHSELNLSSLELGDSALYFCASKRTSGTDTQYFGPGTRLTVL.

The CDR3 protein is CASSSPPGQGGGYEQYF. The CDR3 DNA sequence: TGCGCCAGCAGCTCTCCTCCGGGACAGGGTGGCGGCTACGAGCAGTACTTC. J is TRBJ2-7 and V is TRBV5-1, with TRBD1 matching 9 bases. Germline CDR1 reads SGHRS; CDR2 reads YFSETQ. CDR3 size: 17 residues. V shed 3 bases and J 3 bases; nucleotides not matched to a gene: 13.